This T cell receptor (beta chain) was identified during a study of CD8 T cells in ankylosing spondylitis. Study observations and caveats: Reportedly, disease-linked clones are significantly enriched in ankylosing spondylitis patients' matched synovial fluid.

TCRdb re-called the 5' RACE reads through MiXCR, storing one row per CDR3 protein. The sample has roughly 200,000 distinct CDR3 sequences, more than 10% seen once. The germline gives CDR1 SEHNR, CDR2 FQNEAQ (reference sequence). The CDR3 runs 15 residues. V dropped 3 bases and J dropped 1; count of bases not matched to a gene: 5. Notes on this clonotype: Antigen unknown.

This chain links TRBV7-9 with TRBJ2-5; TRBD1 matches 7 bases. The TCR comes from a male donor with ankylosing spondylitis or in good health (not recorded which). The sequenced sample consisted of blood, either unsorted or a sorted T cell fraction (not recorded which). The DNA for the CDR3 is TGTGCCAGCAGCTTGGTGGGACAGCCCCAAGAGACCCAGTACTTC. This codes for CASSLVGQPQETQYF.